The text below deals with one T cell receptor (beta chain). The authors built TCR beta libraries using iRepertoire HTBI primers and Arm-PCR of CDR3 regions. TCRdb passed the multiplex PCR reads through MiXCR, listing each CDR3 protein once. The data hold 300,000 to 450,000 distinct CDR3 sequences, with 15% to 17% observed a single time. This entry belongs to a study of regulatory T cells in long-lasting Graves disease. CDR3 size: 13 residues. V gave up 4 bases and J gave up 6 bases, with 10 bases separating them. Time point noted: newly diagnosed GD, antithyroid drugs for less than 3 months. The TCR library was prepared using RNA isolated from PBMCs.

This sequence was found in a female donor with Graves disease. This specimen was peripheral blood mononuclear cells (PBMCs), taken at new diagnosis, from a patient treated with antithyroid drugs. The J gene is TRBJ2-1, the V gene TRBV12-3 or TRBV12-4, with D possibly matching TRBD1 (5 bases). The CDR3 sequence is CASSSAGINEQFF. CDR3 sequence (DNA): TGTGCCAGCAGTTCAGCAGGGATCAATGAGCAGTTCTTC.